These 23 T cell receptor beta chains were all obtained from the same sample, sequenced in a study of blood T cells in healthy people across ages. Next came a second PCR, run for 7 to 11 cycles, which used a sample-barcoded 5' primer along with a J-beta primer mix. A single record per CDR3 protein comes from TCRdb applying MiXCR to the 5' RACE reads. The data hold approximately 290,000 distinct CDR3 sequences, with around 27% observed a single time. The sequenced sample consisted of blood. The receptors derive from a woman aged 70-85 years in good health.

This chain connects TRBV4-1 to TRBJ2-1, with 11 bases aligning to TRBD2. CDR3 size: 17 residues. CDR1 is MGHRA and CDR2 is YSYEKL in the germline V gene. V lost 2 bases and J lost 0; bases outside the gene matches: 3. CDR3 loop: CASSQQLAGGSYNEQFF. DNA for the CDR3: TGCGCCAGCAGCCAACAGCTAGCGGGAGGCTCCTACAATGAGCAGTTCTTC.

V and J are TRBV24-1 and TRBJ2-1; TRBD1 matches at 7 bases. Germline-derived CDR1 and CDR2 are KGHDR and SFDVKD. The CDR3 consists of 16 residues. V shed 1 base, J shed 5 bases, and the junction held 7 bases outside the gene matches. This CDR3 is CATSDFGQGDNNEQFF. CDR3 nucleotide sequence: TGTGCCACCAGTGATTTCGGGCAGGGGGATAACAATGAGCAGTTCTTC.

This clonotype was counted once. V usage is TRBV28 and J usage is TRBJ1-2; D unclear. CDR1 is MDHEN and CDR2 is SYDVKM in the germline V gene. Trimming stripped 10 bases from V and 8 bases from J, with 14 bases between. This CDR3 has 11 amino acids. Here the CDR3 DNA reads TGTGCCATCCTAGGCCCCCAAGGCTACACCTTC. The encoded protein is CAILGPQGYTF.

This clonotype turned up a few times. CDR3 coding DNA: TGTGCCAGCAGCCAGGGGACAGGATTGCTACGGAACATTCAGTACTTC. It yields the protein CASSQGTGLLRNIQYF. This chain uses TRBV4-2 with TRBJ2-4; 8 nucleotides match TRBD1. CDR3 size: 16 residues. Germline trimming cut 3 bases from V and 7 bases from J; bases unmatched to any gene: 11. The germline gives CDR1 LGHNA, CDR2 YNFKEQ.

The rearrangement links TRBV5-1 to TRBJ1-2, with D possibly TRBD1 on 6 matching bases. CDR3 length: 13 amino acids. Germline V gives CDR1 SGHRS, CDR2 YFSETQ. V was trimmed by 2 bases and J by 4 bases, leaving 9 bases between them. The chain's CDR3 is CASSFGQSYGYTF. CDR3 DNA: TGCGCCAGCAGCTTTGGACAGAGCTATGGCTACACCTTC.

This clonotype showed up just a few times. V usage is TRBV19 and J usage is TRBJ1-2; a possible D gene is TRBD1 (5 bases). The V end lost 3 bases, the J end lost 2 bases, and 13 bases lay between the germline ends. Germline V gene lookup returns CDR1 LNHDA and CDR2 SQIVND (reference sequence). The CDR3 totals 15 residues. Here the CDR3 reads CASSIVGDGNYGYTF. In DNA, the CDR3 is TGTGCCAGTAGTATCGTGGGGGACGGAAACTATGGCTACACCTTC.

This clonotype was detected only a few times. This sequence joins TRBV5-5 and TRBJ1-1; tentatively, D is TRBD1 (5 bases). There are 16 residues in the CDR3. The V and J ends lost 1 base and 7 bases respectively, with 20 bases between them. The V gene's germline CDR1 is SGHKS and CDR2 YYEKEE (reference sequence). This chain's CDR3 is CASSLSRGQGPFEAFF. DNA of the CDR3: TGTGCCAGCAGCTTGTCTCGTGGTCAGGGTCCTTTTGAAGCTTTCTTT.

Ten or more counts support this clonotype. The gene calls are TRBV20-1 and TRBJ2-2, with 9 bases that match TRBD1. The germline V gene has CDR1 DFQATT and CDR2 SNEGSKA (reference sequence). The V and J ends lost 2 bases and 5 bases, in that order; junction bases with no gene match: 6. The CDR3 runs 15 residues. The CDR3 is CSARFLGQGTGELFF. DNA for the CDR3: TGCAGTGCTAGATTCCTGGGACAGGGAACCGGGGAGCTGTTTTTT.

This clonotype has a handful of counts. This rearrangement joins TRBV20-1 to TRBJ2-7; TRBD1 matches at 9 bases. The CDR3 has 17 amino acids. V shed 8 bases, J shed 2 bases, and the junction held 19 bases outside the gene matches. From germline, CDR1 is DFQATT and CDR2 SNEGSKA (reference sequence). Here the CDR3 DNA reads TGCAGTACCGTCAACAAGGACAGGGGAGAAATGGCCTACGAGCAGTACTTC. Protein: CSTVNKDRGEMAYEQYF.

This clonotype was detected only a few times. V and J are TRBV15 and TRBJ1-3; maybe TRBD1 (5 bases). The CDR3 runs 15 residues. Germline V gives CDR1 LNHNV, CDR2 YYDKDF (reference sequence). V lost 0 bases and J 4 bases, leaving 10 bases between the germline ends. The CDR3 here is CATSREQRGGNTIYF. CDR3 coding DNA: TGTGCCACCAGCAGAGAGCAGAGGGGCGGAAACACCATATATTTT.

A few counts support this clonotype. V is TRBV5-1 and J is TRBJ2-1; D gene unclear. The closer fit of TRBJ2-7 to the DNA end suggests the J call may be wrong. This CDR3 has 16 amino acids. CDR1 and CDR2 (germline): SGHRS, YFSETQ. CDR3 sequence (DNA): TGCGCCAGCAGCTTGGACAGTTCCCGATTATTCTACGAGCAGTACTTC. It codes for CASSLDSSRLFYEQYF.

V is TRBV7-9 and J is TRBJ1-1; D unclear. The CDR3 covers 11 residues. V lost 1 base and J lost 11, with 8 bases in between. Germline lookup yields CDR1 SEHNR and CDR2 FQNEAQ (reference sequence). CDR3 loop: CASSLGIRAFF. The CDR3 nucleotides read TGTGCCAGCAGCTTAGGGATAAGGGCTTTCTTT.

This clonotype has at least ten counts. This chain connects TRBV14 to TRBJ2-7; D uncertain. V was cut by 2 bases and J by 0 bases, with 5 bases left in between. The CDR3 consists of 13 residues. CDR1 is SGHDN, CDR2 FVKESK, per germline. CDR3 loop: CASSQSGSYEQYF. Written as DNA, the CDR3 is TGTGCCAGCAGCCAATCGGGCTCCTACGAGCAGTACTTC.

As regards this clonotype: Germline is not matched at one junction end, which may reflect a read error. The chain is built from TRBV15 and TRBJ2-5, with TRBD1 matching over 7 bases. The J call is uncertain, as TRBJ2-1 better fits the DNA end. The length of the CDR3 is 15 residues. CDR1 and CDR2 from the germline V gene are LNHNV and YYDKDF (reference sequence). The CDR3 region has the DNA TGCGCCACCAGCAGAGCCTTAACAGGGGTGAATGAGCAGTTCTTC. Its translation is CATSRALTGVNEQFF.

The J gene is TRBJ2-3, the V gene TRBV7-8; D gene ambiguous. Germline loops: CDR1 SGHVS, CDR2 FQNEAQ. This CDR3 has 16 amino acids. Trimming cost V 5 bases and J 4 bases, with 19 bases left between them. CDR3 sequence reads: CASSPVEALSSDTQYF. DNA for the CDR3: TGTGCCAGCAGCCCGGTCGAGGCTCTGAGCTCAGATACGCAGTATTTT. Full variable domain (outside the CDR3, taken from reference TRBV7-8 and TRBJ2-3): GAGVSQSPRYKVAKRGQDVALRCDPISGHVSLFWYQQALGQGPEFLTYFQNEAQLDKSGLPSDRFFAERPEGSVSTLKIQRTQQEDSAVYLCASSPVEALSSDTQYFGPGTRLTVL.

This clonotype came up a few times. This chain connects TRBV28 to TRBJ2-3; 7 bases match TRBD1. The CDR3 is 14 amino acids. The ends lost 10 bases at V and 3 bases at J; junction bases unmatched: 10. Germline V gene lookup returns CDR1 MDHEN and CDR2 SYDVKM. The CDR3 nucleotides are TGTGCCACTCAAGGCAGGGGGTCGACAGATACGCAGTATTTT. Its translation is CATQGRGSTDTQYF.

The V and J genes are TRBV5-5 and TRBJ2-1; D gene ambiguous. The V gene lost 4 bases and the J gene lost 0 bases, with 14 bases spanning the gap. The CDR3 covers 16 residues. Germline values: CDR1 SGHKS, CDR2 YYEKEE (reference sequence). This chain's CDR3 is CASSRYRVSSYNEQFF. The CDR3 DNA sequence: TGTGCCAGCAGCCGATATAGGGTAAGCTCCTACAATGAGCAGTTCTTC.

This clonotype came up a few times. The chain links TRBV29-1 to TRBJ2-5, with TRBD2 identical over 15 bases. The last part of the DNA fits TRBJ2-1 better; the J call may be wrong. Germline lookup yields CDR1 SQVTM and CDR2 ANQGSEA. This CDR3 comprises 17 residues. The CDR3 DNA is TGCAGCGTTGTGGGGACTAGCGGGAGGACTGACATGGGTGAGCAGTTCTTC. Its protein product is CSVVGTSGRTDMGEQFF.

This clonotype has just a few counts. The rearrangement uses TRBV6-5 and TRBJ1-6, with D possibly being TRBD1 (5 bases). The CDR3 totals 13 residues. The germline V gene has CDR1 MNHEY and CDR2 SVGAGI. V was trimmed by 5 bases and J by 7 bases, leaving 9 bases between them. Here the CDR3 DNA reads TGTGCCAGCAGTGTAGACAGAAATTCACCCCTCCACTTT. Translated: CASSVDRNSPLHF.

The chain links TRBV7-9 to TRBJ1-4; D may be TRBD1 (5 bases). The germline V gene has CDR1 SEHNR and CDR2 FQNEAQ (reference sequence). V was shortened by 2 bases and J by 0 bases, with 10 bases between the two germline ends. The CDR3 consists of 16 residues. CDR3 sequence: CASSLSLQATNEKLFF. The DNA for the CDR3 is TGTGCCAGCAGCTTATCCCTACAGGCAACTAATGAAAAACTGTTTTTT.

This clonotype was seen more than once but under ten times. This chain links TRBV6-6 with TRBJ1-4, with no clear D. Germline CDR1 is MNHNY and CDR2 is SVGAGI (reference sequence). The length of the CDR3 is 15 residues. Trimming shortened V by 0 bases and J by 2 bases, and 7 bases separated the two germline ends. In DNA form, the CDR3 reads TGTGCCAGCAGTTACTCAAGGGCTACTAATGAAAAACTGTTTTTT. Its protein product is CASSYSRATNEKLFF.

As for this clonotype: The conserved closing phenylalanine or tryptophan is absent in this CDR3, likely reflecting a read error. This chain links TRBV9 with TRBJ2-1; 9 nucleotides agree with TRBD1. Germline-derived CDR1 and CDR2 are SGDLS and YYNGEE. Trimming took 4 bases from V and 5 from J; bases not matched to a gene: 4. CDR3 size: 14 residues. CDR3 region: CASSFRDRDNEQFL. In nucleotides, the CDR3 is TGTGCCAGCAGCTTCCGGGACAGGGACAATGAGCAGTTCCTC.

The CDR3 DNA reads TGTGCCAGCAGTTACCAGGGGAACGAGCAGTACTTC. Its translation: CASSYQGNEQYF. The chain recombines TRBV6-5 with TRBJ2-7, with D possibly TRBD1 on 6 matching bases. The CDR3 extends over 12 amino acids. V lost 2 bases, J lost 5 bases, and 7 bases lay in between. Germline CDR1 MNHEY, CDR2 SVGAGI.